This T cell receptor (beta chain) is drawn from a study of T-cell reconstitution after alpha-beta-depleted transplantation in children. In its sample, this clonotype was seen a few times. Trimming removed 0 bases at V and 9 bases at J, with 18 bases between. The CDR3 spans 16 residues. Germline CDR1 and CDR2: LGHNA and YSLEER. Unique molecular identifiers were incorporated during preparation of the TCRbeta library. MiXCR, run by TCRdb on the PCR reads, gives a single entry per CDR3 protein. The sample carries 380,000 or so distinct CDR3 sequences, about an eighth recorded once. The origin of this receptor is a human donor who donated a stem cell graft to a child with Fanconi anemia. The material sequenced was PBMCs, taken from the stem cell graft. This sequence joins TRBV4-3 and TRBJ2-1; D is uncertain. DNA of the CDR3: TGCGCCAGCAGCCAAGAGTGGCAGGCCCTTTGGGGTGAGCAGTTCTTC. The encoded protein is CASSQEWQALWGEQFF.